Below, one T cell receptor beta chain is given with its context. Its antigen is undetermined. The data are from a study of identical twins. Study-wide points: Invariant MAIT and iNKT cells may have partly biased zero-insertion analyses. The study found weaker excess twin sharing in beta out-of-frame sequences. An excess of low generation probability was shown by twin-shared out-of-frame alpha sequences.

TCRdb ran MiXCR on the 5' RACE reads and lists one entry per CDR3 protein. The sample yields about 250,000 distinct CDR3 sequences, approximately 6.8% seen once. The data also belong to a second study, concerning yellow fever vaccine responses in identical twins. This second study says: Reportedly, twins' vaccine T cell responses looked partly convergent and partly personalized.

The source material was CD8+ T cells sorted from blood. This sequence originates from a woman aged 18-35 years in good health.

The CDR3 DNA reads as TGCAGTGCTAGAGATTTTTCGACTGAAAAATACACAGATACGCAGTATTTT. It encodes CSARDFSTEKYTDTQYF. The V and J genes are TRBV20-1 and TRBJ2-3, with unresolved D. CDR3 length equals 17 residues. The V end lost 0 bases, the J end lost 2 bases, and 18 bases lay between the germline ends. Germline values: CDR1 DFQATT, CDR2 SNEGSKA (reference sequence).